This record concerns one TCR beta chain sequence. Antigen specificity is unknown. 5'RACE with constant-segment primers yielded barcoded, UMI-tagged TCR alpha and TCR beta cDNA libraries. TCRdb passed the 5' RACE reads through MiXCR, listing each CDR3 protein once. The repertoire holds more than 250,000 distinct CDR3 sequences, 16% seen once, with roughly a fifth in the top ten. The CDR3 has 15 amino acids. Trimming cost V 7 bases and J 2 bases, with 16 bases left between them. Germline CDR1 reads MNHEY; CDR2 reads SVGEGT. This record comes from a study of T-cell memory formation after mild COVID-19. The study, taken as a whole, reports: Unconfirmed was the SARS-CoV-2 specificity of second-wave clones that peaked on day 37. Certain responding clones were present in pre-infection memory, suggesting participation of cross-reactive memory.

The chain employs TRBV6-2 or TRBV6-3 and TRBJ2-3, with D possibly being TRBD1 or TRBD2 (6 bases each). Sequencing was done on a sample of PBMCs or a T cell subset sorted from them (not recorded which). This receptor was taken from a young man who had mild COVID-19 (a few samples of this study predate the infection). Cell type and time point are not known. CDR3 region: CASTRGVAATDTQYF. DNA of the CDR3: TGTGCCAGCACAAGGGGGGTAGCGGCCACAGATACGCAGTATTTT.